The clone carrying this T cell receptor (beta chain) is categorized as large. The CDR3 extends over 14 amino acids. Germline loops: CDR1 SNHLY, CDR2 FYNNEI. V lost 4 bases and J lost 3, with 13 bases in between. These data originate in a study of spatial heterogeneity in lung cancer. Each TCR cDNA molecule bore a unique molecular identifier. TCRdb re-derived calls from the 5' RACE reads in MiXCR, one entry per CDR3 protein. The sample lists over 2,000 distinct CDR3 sequences; approximately 14% were seen once. Time point: sample taken at primary tumor resection. The chain has TRBV2 and TRBJ2-7; TRBD1 might be the D (6 bases). The TCR sequence derives from a female donor with early-stage non-small cell lung cancer. The source material was normal lung tissue next to the tumor, sampled at surgery. The CDR3 is CASSVEGEVYEQYF. The CDR3 DNA reads TGTGCCAGCAGTGTTGAGGGGGAAGTCTACGAGCAGTACTTC. The full variable domain, rest sourced from reference TRBV2 and TRBJ2-7, is EPEVTQTPSHQVTQMGQEVILRCVPISNHLYFYWYRQILGQKVEFLVSFYNNEISEKSEIFDDQFSVERPDGSNFTLKIRSTKLEDSAMYFCASSVEGEVYEQYFGPGTRLTVT.